One sample yielded the 25 T cell receptor beta chains listed below, sequenced in a study of blood T cell repertoires in COVID-19. TCRdb's copy holds only in-frame clones and misses some; the assay was immunoSEQ multiplex PCR. Here the sample spans about 140,000 clones, 86% being singletons. The sequencing sample was made of peripheral blood. Receptors originate from a woman between 55 and 75 years old with acute or convalescent COVID-19.

This clone was seen a few times. The chain combines TRBV28 with TRBJ2-5; 8 nucleotides match TRBD1. V was clipped by 5 bases and J by 5 bases; unmatched bases: 7. Per germline, CDR1 MDHEN and CDR2 SYDVKM. The CDR3 spans 14 residues. CDR3 coding DNA: TGTGCCAGCAGTCGAAGACAGGGGACGGAGACCCAGTACTTC. Protein product: CASSRRQGTETQYF.

The chain joins TRBV6-5 to TRBJ2-7; the match to TRBD1 covers 8 bases. The CDR3 consists of 12 residues. V shed 5 bases, J shed 7 bases, and the junction held 4 bases outside the gene matches. Germline V CDR1 and CDR2: MNHEY, SVGAGI. DNA for the CDR3: TGTGCCAGCAGTCCAGGGGGCGGTGAGCAGTACTTC. Amino acids: CASSPGGGEQYF.

J is TRBJ1-4 and V is TRBV7-9; 11 bases are shared with TRBD1. J gave up 7 bases and V 2 bases, and 3 bases lay outside the gene matches. This CDR3 is 15 amino acids long. Germline CDR1 and CDR2: SEHNR and FQNEAQ (reference sequence). The CDR3 reads CASSLIGTGGEKLFF. The DNA of the CDR3 is TGTGCCAGCAGCTTAATAGGGACAGGGGGTGAAAAACTGTTTTTT.

V and J are TRBV15 and TRBJ2-7, with D perhaps matching TRBD1 (5 bases). The CDR3 spans 15 residues. The V end was cut by 0 bases, the J end by 3 bases, with 12 bases between. Germline V CDR1 and CDR2: LNHNV, YYDKDF (reference sequence). CDR3 residues: CATSREQASLYEQYF. The CDR3 DNA reads as TGTGCCACCAGCAGAGAACAGGCCAGCCTCTACGAGCAGTACTTC.

The chain carries TRBV9 and TRBJ1-2, with 7 bases matching TRBD1. CDR1 is SGDLS and CDR2 is YYNGEE in the germline V gene. The CDR3 sequence is 15 residues long. V trimming: 0 bases; J trimming: 2 bases; junction bases outside the gene matches: 4. CDR3 residues: CASSVGGGGNYGYTF. The CDR3 DNA reads TGTGCCAGCAGCGTAGGTGGAGGGGGCAACTATGGCTACACCTTC.

This chain joins TRBV27 and TRBJ1-2; no firm D call. Germline V CDR1 and CDR2: MNHEY, SMNVEV (reference sequence). The V and J ends lost 2 bases and 1 base respectively, with 8 bases between them. The CDR3 length is 14 residues. This CDR3 is CASSLTRLNYGYTF. The CDR3 DNA reads as TGTGCCAGCAGTTTAACCAGGCTTAACTATGGCTACACCTTC.

The V call is TRBV2, the J call TRBJ1-1; TRBD1 matches 7 bases. The length of the CDR3 is 14 residues. Germline CDR1 is SNHLY and CDR2 is FYNNEI. V lost 2 bases and J lost 1; bases outside the gene matches: 1. The CDR3 is CASSEQGGNTEAFF. The CDR3 coding sequence is TGTGCCAGCAGTGAACAGGGGGGGAACACTGAAGCTTTCTTT.

This chain links TRBV5-6 with TRBJ2-7; a possible D gene is TRBD2 (5 bases). Between the trimmed V and J ends, which lost 0 bases and 4 bases, there was a span of 11 bases. CDR1 is SGHDT and CDR2 is YYEEEE in the germline V gene. CDR3 size: 14 residues. As DNA, the CDR3 is TGTGCCAGCAGCTTGGGGGCTGAGGGTTACGAGCAGTACTTC. As protein: CASSLGAEGYEQYF.

V and J are TRBV28 and TRBJ2-1; 10 bases match TRBD2. CDR3 length: 15 amino acids. CDR1 is MDHEN and CDR2 is SYDVKM in the germline V gene. The ends lost 3 bases at V and 9 bases at J; junction bases unmatched: 8. The CDR3 region has the DNA TGTGCCAGCAGTTTTCAGCGGGGGGGCCTGGGTGAGCAGTTCTTC. Translation: CASSFQRGGLGEQFF.

The J gene is TRBJ1-2, the V gene TRBV7-2; maybe TRBD1 (6 bases). Per the germline V gene, CDR1 is SGHTA and CDR2 is FQGNSA. The CDR3 runs to 13 residues. The ends were cut back, 5 bases at V and 2 bases at J, with 9 bases in the middle. The chain's CDR3 is CASSVTGNYGYTF. In DNA form, the CDR3 reads TGTGCCAGCAGCGTCACAGGGAACTATGGCTACACCTTC.

This rearrangement joins TRBV7-2 to TRBJ2-7; perhaps TRBD2 as D (6 bases). Looked up from germline, CDR1 is SGHTA and CDR2 is FQGNSA. The germline V and J ends were trimmed by 1 base and 3 bases, with 16 bases remaining between them. CDR3 length equals 16 residues. CDR3 sequence reads: CASSLVAVAGNYEQYF. The CDR3 coding sequence is TGTGCCAGCAGCTTAGTAGCCGTTGCGGGGAACTACGAGCAGTACTTC.

This clone was counted at least ten times. The rearrangement links TRBV30 to TRBJ1-1; D unresolved. CDR3 size: 13 residues. The germline CDR1 and CDR2 sequences are GTSNPN and SVGIG (reference sequence). V shed 3 bases and J shed 3 bases, with 11 bases lying between them. The CDR3 DNA reads as TGTGCCTGGAGCCGCGCCTTTTACACTGAAGCTTTCTTT. Translation: CAWSRAFYTEAFF.

This clone was seen only a few times. CDR3 sequence: CASSIPTGFGQPQHF. The CDR3 DNA reads as TGTGCCAGTAGTATTCCCACAGGGTTTGGTCAGCCCCAGCATTTT. The chain is built from TRBV19 and TRBJ1-5; a weak D match, TRBD1 (6 bases). The CDR3 is made up of 15 amino acids. V shed 3 bases and J shed 6 bases, with 15 bases lying between them. Looked up from germline, CDR1 is LNHDA and CDR2 is SQIVND (reference sequence).

The genes are TRBV5-4 and TRBJ1-1; weak D call: TRBD1 (6 bases). The germline V gene has CDR1 SGHNT and CDR2 YYREEE (reference sequence). The length of the CDR3 is 16 residues. V lost 0 bases to trimming and J lost 0 bases, with 12 bases between them. The DNA of the CDR3 is TGTGCCAGCAGCTTGGGGGGGCTCAAAATGAACACTGAAGCTTTCTTT. Its translation is CASSLGGLKMNTEAFF. Supplemented by reference TRBV5-4 and TRBJ1-1, the full variable domain reads ETGVTQSPTHLIKTRGQQVTLRCSSQSGHNTVSWYQQALGQGPQFIFQYYREEENGRGNFPPRFSGLQFPNYSSELNVNALELDDSALYLCASSLGGLKMNTEAFFGQGTRLTVV.

V usage is TRBV3-1 (or the pseudogene TRBV3-2) and J usage is TRBJ1-4, with D tentatively TRBD1 (5 bases). The V and J ends lost 4 bases and 0 bases respectively, with 12 bases between them. The CDR3 consists of 16 residues. Germline CDR1 and CDR2: LGHDT and YNNKEL (reference sequence). The CDR3 region is CASSPVGRATNEKLFF. The CDR3 DNA reads TGTGCCAGCAGCCCCGTGGGCAGGGCAACTAATGAAAAACTGTTTTTT.

The CDR3 sequence: CASRQGGSYEQYF. CDR3 DNA: TGCGCCAGCAGACAGGGGGGCTCCTACGAGCAGTACTTC. V gene TRBV5-1 combines with J gene TRBJ2-7; the match to TRBD1 covers 8 bases. Germline V lookup: CDR1 SGHRS, CDR2 YFSETQ. CDR3 length: 13 amino acids. The J segment lost 0 bases and the V segment lost 5 bases, leaving 1 base of the junction unmatched.

The chain has TRBV6-5 and TRBJ2-1; no reliable D call. CDR1 and CDR2 (germline): MNHEY, SVGAGI. Trimming pared 0 bases from V and 12 bases from J, leaving 15 bases between. This CDR3 is built from 14 residues. Here the CDR3 DNA reads TGTGCCAGCAGTTACTCGAGTACTCTAGACGGGCAGTTCTTC. Amino acid sequence: CASSYSSTLDGQFF.

V gene TRBV24-1 combines with J gene TRBJ1-6, with TRBD1 as a possible D gene (6 bases). The V and J ends lost 5 bases and 5 bases respectively, with 15 bases between them. Germline lookup yields CDR1 KGHDR and CDR2 SFDVKD. The CDR3 is made up of 16 amino acids. The DNA for the CDR3 is TGTGCCACCAGTGCCCCAGGGGAAACTAATAATTCACCCCTCCACTTT. Protein: CATSAPGETNNSPLHF.

The chain carries TRBV23-1 and TRBJ1-1; 10 nucleotides line up with TRBD1. TRBV23-1 is known as an ORF, though its function is uncertain. The CDR3 has 22 residues. Losses at the gene ends were 0 bases for V and 1 base for J; bases not matched to a gene: 20. The CDR3 here is CASSQSVPATTGGSEKNTEAFF. The CDR3 nucleotides read TGCGCCAGCAGTCAATCAGTCCCCGCAACGACAGGGGGCTCTGAAAAGAACACTGAAGCTTTCTTT.

The chain recombines TRBV14 with TRBJ1-6, with 8 bases fitting TRBD1. Germline V gene data show CDR1 as SGHDN and CDR2 as FVKESK. The CDR3 has 16 amino acids. The junction had 8 bases not matched to a gene; V was cut back by 2 bases and J by 8 bases. The CDR3 DNA reads TGTGCCAGCAGCCAAATCAGGGGGCGCGGGGATTCACCCCTCCACTTT. The encoded protein is CASSQIRGRGDSPLHF.

This clone has a single count. The chain uses TRBV3-1 (or the pseudogene TRBV3-2) and TRBJ1-1, with 9 bases fitting TRBD1. CDR3 length: 12 amino acids. V lost 4 bases to trimming and J lost 11 bases; unmatched junction nucleotides: 5. The germline CDR1 and CDR2 sequences are LGHDT and YNNKEL (reference sequence). CDR3 DNA: TGTGCCAGCAGCCTGGGACAGGGACGGGCTTTCTTT. Translated, it gives CASSLGQGRAFF.

The chain couples TRBV27 to TRBJ1-3; D uncertain. Germline-derived CDR1 and CDR2 are MNHEY and SMNVEV (reference sequence). The V and J ends lost 6 bases and 0 bases respectively, with 9 bases between them. This CDR3 comprises 14 residues. The DNA for the CDR3 is TGTGCCAGCAGGGAGCTTAGCTCTGGAAACACCATATATTTT. Its protein is CASRELSSGNTIYF.

CDR3 coding DNA: TGTGCCATCAGTGGAGGAGCGGGGGTACCTTTGGATACGCAGTATTTT. Its translation: CAISGGAGVPLDTQYF. The chain links TRBV10-3 to TRBJ2-3; 8 positions match TRBD2. Germline loops: CDR1 ENHRY, CDR2 SYGVKD. Trimming cost V 4 bases and J 6 bases; bases outside gene matches: 12. This CDR3 comprises 16 residues.

This sequence joins TRBV30 and TRBJ2-7; a weak D match, TRBD1 (5 bases). This CDR3 has 13 residues. Trimming pared 2 bases from V and 7 bases from J, leaving 15 bases between. The germline gives CDR1 GTSNPN, CDR2 SVGIG (reference sequence). CDR3 nucleotides: TGTGCCTGGAGTATAATCCAGGGAACAGAGCAGTACTTC. Translation gives CAWSIIQGTEQYF. Filled out from reference TRBV30 and TRBJ2-7, the complete variable domain reads SQTIHQWPATLVQPVGSPLSLECTVEGTSNPNLYWYRQAAGRGLQLLFYSVGIGQISSEVPQNLSASRPQDRQFILSSKKLLLSDSGFYLCAWSIIQGTEQYFGPGTRLTVT.

The J gene is TRBJ1-1, the V gene TRBV5-1, with D possibly being TRBD1 (6 bases). CDR1 SGHRS and CDR2 YFSETQ come from the germline V gene. V was pared by 5 bases and J by 1 base, with 9 bases between. The CDR3 loop spans 13 amino acids. CDR3 DNA sequence: TGCGCCAGCAGTATGGGACAGAACACTGAAGCTTTCTTT. Amino acid sequence: CASSMGQNTEAFF.